The 32 T cell receptor beta chains below all came from one sample that was sequenced in a study of chronic HIV infection and antiretroviral therapy. Using its own MiXCR run on the 5' RACE reads, TCRdb lists one record per CDR3 protein. The repertoire includes 39,000 or so distinct CDR3 sequences, 8.2% of them detected once, and around 3% sits in the top ten. Sequenced input: peripheral blood. The receptors were sampled from an adult who had HIV and had not received antiretroviral therapy, or was an uninfected healthy control (not recorded which).

The CDR3 DNA follows: TGCAGCGTTGAGGCGGACTCCTACAATGAGCAGTTCTTC. Translating gives CSVEADSYNEQFF. The V and J genes are TRBV29-1 and TRBJ2-1; D is ambiguous. From germline, CDR1 is SQVTM and CDR2 ANQGSEA. The CDR3 sequence is 13 residues long. The V end was cut by 3 bases, the J end by 0 bases, with 6 bases between.

This clonotype was counted only a few times. The rearrangement uses TRBV24-1 and TRBJ1-5; a possible D gene is TRBD1 (6 bases). Deletions cut 5 bases from V and 2 bases from J, with 12 bases between. This CDR3 contains 15 residues. In germline, CDR1 is KGHDR, CDR2 SFDVKD. The CDR3 here is CATSGGGAGNQPQHF. The CDR3 nucleotides are TGTGCCACCAGTGGGGGGGGCGCCGGCAATCAGCCCCAGCATTTT.

This clonotype was recorded a few times. J is TRBJ1-6 and V is TRBV28; D perhaps matches TRBD1 (5 bases). V gave up 4 bases and J gave up 0 bases, with 22 bases separating them. Germline CDR1 reads MDHEN; CDR2 reads SYDVKM. This CDR3 is built from 20 residues. Here the CDR3 DNA reads TGTGCCAGCAGTTCCCGAGGGGAGGCCTATGCGAGCTCCTATAATTCACCCCTCCACTTT. This translates into CASSSRGEAYASSYNSPLHF.

This clonotype was observed at least ten times. The genes are TRBV2 and TRBJ2-6, with D hard to call. CDR1 and CDR2 (germline): SNHLY, FYNNEI. This CDR3 region has 10 residues. Trimming removed 11 bases from V and 5 bases from J, with 4 bases in between. CDR3 in DNA: TGTGCCGTGCGGGCCAACGTCCTGACTTTC. It yields the protein CAVRANVLTF.

This clonotype was found many times. This chain links TRBV5-5 with TRBJ2-3, with a tentative D call TRBD1 (8 bases). V lost 4 bases, J lost 7 bases, and 16 bases lay in between. The CDR3 totals 14 residues. CDR1 and CDR2 (germline): SGHKS, YYEKEE (reference sequence). The CDR3 DNA reads TGTGCCAGCAGCACAGGGGGGGGGCCCAATACGCAGTATTTT. It yields the protein CASSTGGGPNTQYF.

The sample holds many counts of this clonotype. The V call is TRBV29-1, the J call TRBJ2-1, with 10 bases that match TRBD2. Germline assignment: CDR1 SQVTM and CDR2 ANQGSEA. The CDR3 spans 14 residues. V dropped 6 bases and J dropped 2; count of bases not matched to a gene: 4. The CDR3 nucleotides are TGCAGCGTAGTAACTAGCGGGACCTACAATGAGCAGTTCTTC. Its translation is CSVVTSGTYNEQFF.

The V gene is TRBV2, the J gene TRBJ1-5, with a possible D match to TRBD1 (6 bases). The CDR3 covers 13 residues. Germline V gene sequence: CDR1 SNHLY, CDR2 FYNNEI. Trimming removed 6 bases at V and 9 bases at J, with 15 bases between. The CDR3 nucleotides read TGTGCCAGCAGGCCGCAGGGGTTGAGGCCCCAGCATTTT. It yields the protein CASRPQGLRPQHF.

This rearrangement joins TRBV29-1 to TRBJ1-1; TRBD1 is a possible D gene (5 bases). Germline CDR1 SQVTM, CDR2 ANQGSEA. V was clipped by 1 base and J by 10 bases, with 19 bases between them. CDR3 size: 14 residues. Written as DNA, the CDR3 is TGCAGCGTTGAAGCTTTGGACGGGACCGGGGGAGCTTTCTTT. It codes for CSVEALDGTGGAFF.

There are many counts of this clonotype. V and J are TRBV28 and TRBJ2-3; 12 bases map to TRBD2. Germline V gives CDR1 MDHEN, CDR2 SYDVKM. V was pared by 7 bases and J by 4 bases, with 12 bases of the junction left unmatched. The CDR3 totals 17 residues. CDR3 in DNA: TGTGCCAGCACTCCACTAGGACTAGCGGGACTGTCAGATACGCAGTATTTT. Its translation: CASTPLGLAGLSDTQYF.

This clonotype came up many times. CDR3 in DNA: TGCGCCAGCACGGGTGGGAATGAGCAGTTCTTC. Amino acids: CASTGGNEQFF. This chain joins TRBV10-2 and TRBJ2-1; D call uncertain. Looked up from germline, CDR1 is WSHSY and CDR2 is SAAADI. Trimming cost V 7 bases and J 7 bases, with 8 bases left between them. The CDR3 has 11 residues.

This clonotype has ten or more counts. The rearrangement links TRBV6-1 to TRBJ2-6; the D gene is possibly TRBD1 (5 bases). Trimming shortened V by 7 bases and J by 0 bases, and 10 bases separated the two germline ends. The CDR3 has 15 amino acids. Germline values: CDR1 MNHNS, CDR2 SASEGT. In DNA form, the CDR3 reads TGTGCCAGCAATGCAGGGTACTCTGGGGCCAACGTCCTGACTTTC. It translates to CASNAGYSGANVLTF.

The V call is TRBV6-1, the J call TRBJ2-3; D may be TRBD1 (6 bases). V gave up 10 bases and J gave up 3 bases, with 14 bases separating them. The length of the CDR3 is 13 residues. CDR1 MNHNS and CDR2 SASEGT come from the germline V gene. The CDR3 here is CATDTGSTDTQYF. For the CDR3, the DNA is TGTGCCACCGATACAGGGTCTACAGATACGCAGTATTTT.

This chain uses TRBV6-6 with TRBJ2-1; D remains ambiguous. V was cut by 2 bases and J by 7 bases, with 3 bases left in between. The CDR3 is 11 residues long. Germline CDR1 reads MNHNY; CDR2 reads SVGAGI (reference sequence). CDR3 sequence: CASSYTNEQFF. The CDR3 coding sequence is TGTGCCAGCAGTTACACGAATGAGCAGTTCTTC.

This clonotype was counted only a few times. The genes are TRBV7-2 and TRBJ1-1; D uncertain. The CDR3 extends over 14 amino acids. V lost 1 base and J lost 10, with 16 bases in between. The germline V gene has CDR1 SGHTA and CDR2 FQGNSA. This chain's CDR3 is CASSLDSGGRGAFF. The CDR3 coding sequence is TGTGCCAGCAGCTTAGATTCGGGCGGGCGAGGAGCTTTCTTT.

There are a few counts of this clonotype. The chain links TRBV5-1 to TRBJ1-3; D perhaps matches TRBD1 (5 bases). Germline V lookup: CDR1 SGHRS, CDR2 YFSETQ. V lost 4 bases and J 0 bases, leaving 8 bases between the germline ends. This CDR3 spans 14 amino acids. CDR3 nucleotides: TGCGCCAGCAGCCCAGGGAGCTCTGGAAACACCATATATTTT. This encodes CASSPGSSGNTIYF.

CDR3 nucleotides: TGTGCCAGCAGTTTTACCGGGACAGGGACCACTGAAGCTTTCTTT. Its translation: CASSFTGTGTTEAFF. The chain carries TRBV28 and TRBJ1-1, with TRBD1 matching over 9 bases. V was pared by 3 bases and J by 4 bases, with 6 bases of the junction left unmatched. In germline, CDR1 is MDHEN, CDR2 SYDVKM. The CDR3 length is 15 residues.

This clonotype was recorded many times. V and J are TRBV3-1 and TRBJ1-6; no firm D call. With 0 bases removed from V and 7 bases from J, the gap between germline ends came to 7 bases. The CDR3 spans 14 residues. From germline, CDR1 is LGHDT and CDR2 YNNKEL (reference sequence). CDR3 region: CASSQDGENSPLHF. The CDR3 DNA reads TGTGCCAGCAGCCAAGATGGCGAGAATTCACCCCTCCACTTT.

This clonotype was observed at least ten times. The CDR3 loop reads CASSLSGRAIGELFF. DNA for the CDR3: TGTGCCAGCAGTTTGTCCGGGAGGGCCATCGGGGAGCTGTTTTTT. The V and J genes are TRBV28 and TRBJ2-2, with 8 bases lining up with TRBD2. Germline CDR1 reads MDHEN; CDR2 reads SYDVKM. V trimming: 3 bases; J trimming: 7 bases; junction bases outside the gene matches: 7. This CDR3 region has 15 residues.

The chain has TRBV7-2 and TRBJ2-3, with 12 bases aligning to TRBD2. V was pared by 4 bases and J by 1 base, with 9 bases of the junction left unmatched. The germline V gene encodes CDR1 SGHTA and CDR2 FQGNSA. CDR3 length equals 18 residues. As DNA, the CDR3 is TGTGCCAGCAGCTCCCGGACTAGCGGGATGGGGGGCACAGATACGCAGTATTTT. The encoded protein is CASSSRTSGMGGTDTQYF. Full variable domain (outside the CDR3, taken from reference TRBV7-2 and TRBJ2-3): GAGVSQSPSNKVTEKGKDVELRCDPISGHTALYWYRQSLGQGLEFLIYFQGNSAPDKSGLPSDRFSAERTGGSVSTLTIQRTQQEDSAVYLCASSSRTSGMGGTDTQYFGPGTRLTVL.

This clonotype was counted many times. The V and J genes are TRBV12-3 or TRBV12-4 and TRBJ2-7; the match to TRBD2 covers 11 bases. The CDR3 contains 15 residues. Trimming removed 6 bases from V and 1 base from J; junction bases left unmatched: 5. The CDR3 here is CASRKTSGTSYEQYF. As DNA, the CDR3 is TGTGCCAGCAGAAAGACTAGCGGGACTTCCTACGAGCAGTACTTC.

This clonotype was counted ten times or more. V is TRBV9 and J is TRBJ1-1, with D unclear. The CDR3 length is 12 residues. Trimming stripped 3 bases from V and 6 bases from J, with 9 bases between. Germline CDR1 SGDLS, CDR2 YYNGEE. The CDR3 loop is CASSGNGAEAFF. DNA for the CDR3: TGTGCCAGCAGCGGAAACGGGGCTGAAGCTTTCTTT. The full variable domain, with the rest looked up from reference TRBV9 and TRBJ1-1, is DSGVTQTPKHLITATGQRVTLRCSPRSGDLSVYWYQQSLDQGLQFLIQYYNGEERAKGNILERFSAQQFPDLHSELNLSSLELGDSALYFCASSGNGAEAFFGQGTRLTVV.

There are a few counts of this clonotype. The chain links TRBV20-1 to TRBJ2-3, with 8 bases matching TRBD2. Germline CDR1 is DFQATT and CDR2 is SNEGSKA (reference sequence). V lost 1 base and J lost 0; bases outside the gene matches: 9. CDR3 size: 17 residues. The CDR3 is CSARGGSASGSTDTQYF. In DNA form, the CDR3 reads TGCAGTGCTAGAGGAGGGTCGGCTAGCGGGAGCACAGATACGCAGTATTTT.

The rearrangement joins TRBV2 to TRBJ2-3; no firm D call. Germline CDR1 and CDR2: SNHLY and FYNNEI. V was shortened by 4 bases and J by 2 bases, with 7 bases between the two germline ends. The CDR3 extends over 13 amino acids. CDR3 coding DNA: TGTGCCAGCAGTGGCGGAACCACAGATACGCAGTATTTT. It translates to CASSGGTTDTQYF. Full variable domain (missing parts from reference TRBV2 and TRBJ2-3): EPEVTQTPSHQVTQMGQEVILRCVPISNHLYFYWYRQILGQKVEFLVSFYNNEISEKSEIFDDQFSVERPDGSNFTLKIRSTKLEDSAMYFCASSGGTTDTQYFGPGTRLTVL.

This clonotype turned up a few times. The V call is TRBV5-5, the J call TRBJ2-3, with D maybe TRBD1 (6 bases). Germline CDR1 reads SGHKS; CDR2 reads YYEKEE (reference sequence). V lost 1 base and J lost 2, with 11 bases in between. The CDR3 covers 15 residues. CDR3 bases: TGTGCCAGCAGCTTGTCTAGGGACATCACAGATACGCAGTATTTT. Encoded protein: CASSLSRDITDTQYF.

This clonotype was observed a handful of times. The chain employs TRBV12-3 or TRBV12-4 and TRBJ2-1; TRBD1 is a possible D gene (5 bases). The CDR3 sequence is 14 residues long. Between the trimmed V and J ends, which lost 1 base and 8 bases, there was a span of 12 bases. In DNA form, the CDR3 reads TGTGCCAGCAGTTTAGTGGCCAGGGTGGATGAGCAGTTCTTC. The encoded protein is CASSLVARVDEQFF.

This clonotype was seen a few times. This chain joins TRBV5-1 and TRBJ1-2; D is undetermined. CDR3 length: 17 residues. Germline V lookup: CDR1 SGHRS, CDR2 YFSETQ. V was trimmed by 4 bases and J by 5 bases, leaving 24 bases between them. This CDR3 reads CASSAVSYPPPEYGYTF. The CDR3 nucleotides read TGCGCCAGCAGCGCCGTGAGCTATCCCCCTCCTGAATATGGCTACACCTTC.

This clonotype was recorded a few times. CDR3 nucleotides: TGTGCCAGCAGTGACCCTTGGACTTCACCCCTCCACTTT. Its translation: CASSDPWTSPLHF. The genes are TRBV2 and TRBJ1-6, with D unresolved. Germline V lookup: CDR1 SNHLY, CDR2 FYNNEI. The CDR3 consists of 13 residues. V lost 3 bases and J 9 bases, leaving 9 bases between the germline ends.

This clonotype is categorized as medium-sized. J is TRBJ2-2 and V is TRBV9; 8 nucleotides agree with TRBD2. CDR3 length: 18 amino acids. With V trimmed by 0 bases and J by 6 bases, 13 bases remained unmatched. Germline V gives CDR1 SGDLS, CDR2 YYNGEE. CDR3 sequence (DNA): TGTGCCAGCAGCGTAGGGCCTACGGGACTAGGGTCGTCCGGGGAGCTGTTTTTT. As protein: CASSVGPTGLGSSGELFF.

This chain joins TRBV29-1 and TRBJ2-7; tentative D call: TRBD1 (6 bases). Trimming left V 6 bases short and J 2 bases short, with 11 bases between. Germline V CDR1 and CDR2: SQVTM, ANQGSEA. The CDR3 sequence is 12 residues long. The CDR3 bases are TGCAGCGTGTGGACAGCCACCTACGAGCAGTACTTC. Translation gives CSVWTATYEQYF.

The V gene is TRBV28, the J gene TRBJ2-2; tentative D call: TRBD1 (6 bases). The length of the CDR3 is 17 residues. Germline CDR1 reads MDHEN; CDR2 reads SYDVKM. Trimming took 7 bases from V and 0 from J, leaving 18 bases between them. CDR3 DNA sequence: TGTGCCAGCAAGAGGGGGAGAGGGAGATCGAACACCGGGGAGCTGTTTTTT. It specifies CASKRGRGRSNTGELFF. Full variable domain (remainder filled in from reference TRBV28 and TRBJ2-2): DVKVTQSSRYLVKRTGEKVFLECVQDMDHENMFWYRQDPGLGLRLIYFSYDVKMKEKGDIPEGYSVSREKKERFSLILESASTNQTSMYLCASKRGRGRSNTGELFFGEGSRLTVL.

In its sample, this clonotype was seen many times. This CDR3 reads CASRLGKNTQYF. For the CDR3, the DNA is TGTGCCAGCAGGTTAGGGAAGAATACGCAGTATTTT. The chain is built from TRBV27 and TRBJ2-3; D gene uncertain. Trimming removed 6 bases at V and 7 bases at J, with 11 bases between. The germline V gene has CDR1 MNHEY and CDR2 SMNVEV (reference sequence). This CDR3 comprises 12 residues.

This clonotype was detected many times. The V gene is TRBV10-3, the J gene TRBJ2-3; 8 positions agree with TRBD1. The CDR3 runs to 13 residues. The germline CDR1 and CDR2 sequences are ENHRY and SYGVKD. The ends lost 8 bases at V and 4 bases at J; junction bases unmatched: 5. The CDR3 is CAIGQGAADTQYF. In DNA form, the CDR3 reads TGTGCCATCGGGCAGGGGGCTGCAGATACGCAGTATTTT.